Sequencing of this T cell receptor (beta chain) was carried out in a study of cytomegalovirus exposure and HLA in healthy donors. Per the germline V gene, CDR1 is MGHDK and CDR2 is SYGVNS. V was cut by 1 base and J by 7 bases, with 8 bases left in between. This CDR3 is built from 12 residues. General study points: Across donors, presence/absence analyses took sequencing depth to be roughly uniform. A later examination showed that TCR association rates differed by HLA locus, with DRB1 most and HLA-C fewest.

The PCR contained 60 Vbeta and 13 Jbeta primers. Produced via immunoSEQ multiplex PCR; TCRdb's table is partial and in-frame only. The sample contains around 180,000 clones, over 60% of which appear only once. Turning to this clone: The antigen is not known.

This sequence was found in a middle-aged woman in good health and CMV-seronegative. The sample taken for sequencing was PBMCs. The gene calls are TRBV25-1 and TRBJ2-7, with D maybe TRBD1 (6 bases). CDR3 loop: CASSEWTAEQYF. CDR3 DNA: TGTGCCAGCAGTGAATGGACAGCTGAGCAGTACTTC.